The clone carrying this T cell receptor beta chain was counted ten times or more. Its antigen remains unknown. The sample originates from a study of T-cell memory formation after mild COVID-19. Constant-segment primers and 5'RACE yielded cDNA libraries for TCR alpha and TCR beta, each carrying sample barcodes and UMIs. TCRdb analysed the 5' RACE reads with MiXCR anew, one entry per CDR3 protein. This table has 400,000 or so distinct CDR3 sequences, 20% appearing once. The germline V gene encodes CDR1 LGHNA and CDR2 YNFKEQ. Trimming pared 4 bases from V and 3 bases from J, leaving 17 bases between. CDR3 size: 16 residues. Study-level findings and limits: Most CD4+ clones that shrank were in CM and EM, while CD8+ ones turned up in EMRA. From day 15 to 85, contracting clones were balanced between CD4 and CD8, whereas later expanders leaned toward CD4+. Whether day 37 second-wave clones are SARS-CoV-2-specific was not confirmed.

What was sequenced was PBMCs or a T cell subset sorted from them (not recorded which). This receptor was identified in an adult woman who had mild COVID-19 (a few samples of this study predate the infection). Cell type and time point are not known. This chain connects TRBV4-2 to TRBJ2-3, with D possibly being TRBD2 (6 bases). The CDR3 DNA reads as TGTGCCAGCAGCCTTTTAGCGGTTGGGACGACAGATACGCAGTATTTT. Its protein product is CASSLLAVGTTDTQYF.